The clone carrying this T cell receptor (beta chain) was seen a few times. Its target is not known. Time point denoted: new active TB diagnosis, blood taken before or within 7 days of starting treatment. These data originate in a study of T cells in tuberculosis. For the study at large: In South Africa, adults with active tuberculosis were compared with IGRA-negative and latently infected IGRA-positive adolescents.

Germline V gene data show CDR1 as SGHNT and CDR2 as YYREEE (reference sequence). The CDR3 is 14 amino acids. V was pared by 6 bases and J by 2 bases, with 5 bases of the junction left unmatched. The study's findings and limits: Active tuberculosis cases were adults; controls were adolescents. Active tuberculosis TCR-alpha repertoires lay closer to GMM-specific TCRs than IGRA-negative controls, suggesting clonal expansion. The TCR-beta difference was not significant; alpha differences partly reflected length.

Assay used: immunoSEQ multiplex PCR; TCRdb lists only in-frame clones, some missing. The sample comprises some 49,000 clones, about 95% of which are singletons, and around 1.4% rests with the top ten. The sequenced sample was PBMCs, obtained at tuberculosis diagnosis. The clonotype comes from an adult with tuberculosis. The J gene is TRBJ2-7, the V gene TRBV5-4; 10 bases fit TRBD1. The CDR3 DNA reads TGTGCCAGCAAGACCGGGACAGGGGCCTACGAGCAGTACTTC. This sequence encodes CASKTGTGAYEQYF.